These 3 T cell receptor beta chains came from one sample sequenced in a study of cytomegalovirus exposure and HLA in healthy donors. PCR was performed using 60 Vbeta and 13 Jbeta primers. The data were produced by immunoSEQ multiplex PCR, yet TCRdb's version contains in-frame clones alone and is incomplete. The sample lists roughly 160,000 clones, approximately 85% occurring once. The sample comprised PBMCs. These receptors originate from a man aged 18 to 35 in good health and CMV-seropositive.

The V gene is TRBV7-2, the J gene TRBJ2-2, with 10 bases identical to TRBD2. Germline V CDR1 and CDR2: SGHTA, FQGNSA. After removal of 3 bases from V and 1 base from J, the junction contained 5 bases not matched to a gene. The CDR3 runs to 17 residues. This chain's CDR3 is CASSLVLAGENTGELFF. The CDR3 nucleotides are TGTGCCAGCAGCTTGGTCCTAGCGGGGGAGAACACCGGGGAGCTGTTTTTT.

This rearrangement joins TRBV7-2 to TRBJ2-5; D might be TRBD2 (6 bases). The CDR3 has 16 amino acids. Germline V CDR1 and CDR2: SGHTA, FQGNSA. Trimming stripped 6 bases from V and 5 bases from J, with 22 bases between. CDR3 region: CASRRKTSLMGETQYF. In DNA form, the CDR3 reads TGTGCCAGCAGGCGGAAGACTAGTCTTATGGGGGAGACCCAGTACTTC.

V usage is TRBV5-5 and J usage is TRBJ1-2, with TRBD1 matching over 11 bases. This CDR3 is built from 15 residues. V shed 5 bases, J shed 5 bases, and the junction held 8 bases outside the gene matches. Germline CDR1 reads SGHKS; CDR2 reads YYEKEE (reference sequence). The DNA for the CDR3 is TGTGCCAGCAGTTACACCGGGACAGGGGGGTATGGCTACACCTTC. It encodes CASSYTGTGGYGYTF.